The clone carrying this TCR beta chain has only a few counts. Its antigen is unknown. This sample stems from a study of blood T cells in healthy people across ages. For the study at large: Through template switching, about one barcoded beta molecule was captured per two T cells, as measured in model experiments.

Per-sample PBMC isolation yielded at least 6.5 million cells. Study results and caveats: Greater diversity and more naive CD4+ cells were seen in long-lived donors than in aged donors.

CDR3 length: 15 residues. Germline lookup yields CDR1 DFQATT and CDR2 SNEGSKA (reference sequence). V shed 1 base and J 2 bases; nucleotides not matched to a gene: 6. A second 7 to 11 cycle PCR used barcoded and J-beta primers. Each cDNA molecule carried a tag from a template-switch adaptor that contained 12 random nucleotides. Each CDR3 protein gets one entry after TCRdb re-called the 5' RACE reads with MiXCR. The sample contains nearly 1 million distinct CDR3 sequences, approximately 50% of which appear only once. The receptor's source is a woman aged 60 to 75 in good health. Sequencing was done on a sample of blood. The rearrangement links TRBV20-1 to TRBJ2-7, with 9 nucleotides matching TRBD2. Written as DNA, the CDR3 is TGCAGTGCTAGAGGTGCAGCGGGAGGTACCTACGAGCAGTACTTC. It encodes CSARGAAGGTYEQYF.